The rows below give T cell receptor beta chains drawn from one sample of a study of TIL therapy for anti-PD-1-resistant metastatic lung cancer. Assay: immunoSEQ multiplex PCR; the TCRdb copy retains only in-frame clones and omits some. Of more than 50,000 clones listed, over 75% are singletons. The sample in question was blood, obtained at baseline. These receptors were obtained from a person aged 25 to 79 with non-small cell lung cancer. CDR3s include the opening cysteine and the closing phenylalanine or tryptophan. The D gene is left open where the match is weak. For some rows the clone size is stated as once, few or many, or as a class when expanded; others skip it.

TRBV14	TRBD2	TRBJ2-7	NA	TGTGCCAGCAGCCTAGCGGGACCGTACGAGCAGTACTTC	CASSLAGPYEQYF
TRBV7-2	NA	TRBJ1-1	NA	TGTGCCAACAGCTTAGAAGGATTTCGCGAAGCTTTCTTT	CANSLEGFREAFF
TRBV5-4	NA	TRBJ1-3	NA	TGTGCCAGCAGCCGCCCCACAGGGTTGTCTGGAAACACCATATATTTT	CASSRPTGLSGNTIYF
TRBV7-9	TRBD2	TRBJ2-1	NA	TGTGCCAGCAGCTTAGCAAAGGGACTAGCGTATAATGAGCAGTTCTTC	CASSLAKGLAYNEQFF
TRBV28	TRBD2	TRBJ2-3	NA	TGTGCCAGCAGTGTACTCGGGAGGGGGGGAAGGGAAGATACGCAGTATTTT	CASSVLGRGGREDTQYF
TRBV18	NA	TRBJ2-7	NA	TGTGCCAGCTCCGAGGACGGATACCGATTCGAGTACTTC	CASSEDGYRFEYF
TRBV2	NA	TRBJ2-3	NA	TGTGCCAGCAGTGAAGCGGGGAGGGATACGCAGTATTTT	CASSEAGRDTQYF
TRBV5-6	TRBD2	TRBJ2-7	NA	TGTGCCAGCAGCTTTATCGGAGGGACGAAGCGGGAGAGTAACGAGCAGTACTTC	CASSFIGGTKRESNEQYF
TRBV27	NA	TRBJ1-1	NA	TGTGCCAGCAGTTTGACAGAGATGAACACTGAAGCTTTCTTT	CASSLTEMNTEAFF
TRBV30	TRBD1	TRBJ2-7	NA	TGTGCCTGGAGCCCCGGGACAGCCCCCAGTAGTGACTTC	CAWSPGTAPSSDF
TRBV30	NA	TRBJ1-2	NA	TGTGCCTGGAGTGCACAGGGTTTGGCCTATGGCTACACCTTC	CAWSAQGLAYGYTF
TRBV10-2	NA	TRBJ2-7	NA	TGCGCCAGCAGTGAAGTACGAGGAAGTCAGAACTTC	CASSEVRGSQNF
TRBV7-8	NA	TRBJ1-1	NA	TGTGCCAGCAGCCTCGGGACGGCGAACACTGAAGCTTTCTTT	CASSLGTANTEAFF
TRBV25-1	NA	TRBJ1-4	NA	TGTGCCAGCAGTGAACCTCCGGGCGTGGTAGTGTTTTTT	CASSEPPGVVVFF
TRBV18	NA	TRBJ2-7	NA	TGTGCCAGCTCACCACCTAGCGCCGCTTCCTACGAGCAGTACTTC	CASSPPSAASYEQYF
TRBV27	NA	TRBJ2-2	NA	TGTGCCAGCAGTTCAAGGGGAGTGGGCCCCGGGGAGCTGTTTTTT	CASSSRGVGPGELFF
TRBV6-5	NA	TRBJ1-1	once	TGTGCCAGCAGTAAAAGGGGGATGAACACTGAAGCTTTCTTT	CASSKRGMNTEAFF
TRBV6-2/TRBV6-3	NA	TRBJ2-7	NA	TGTGCCAGCAGTTACCCACCCCCCCCCGACGAGCAGTACTTC	CASSYPPPPDEQYF
TRBV19	NA	TRBJ1-1	NA	TGTGCCAGTAGTATGTTGGGTCAGGCGAACACTGAAGCTTTCTTT	CASSMLGQANTEAFF
TRBV7-9	NA	TRBJ2-2	few	TGTGCCAGCAGCTTAGTACTCGGGGAGCTGTTTTTT	CASSLVLGELFF
TRBV15	NA	TRBJ2-7	once	TGTGCCACCAGCAGAGAACTAGGGTACGAGCAGTACTTC	CATSRELGYEQYF
TRBV4-1	NA	TRBJ2-7	NA	TGCGCCAGCAGCCGGACATACCAAAGGAACGAGCAGTACTTC	CASSRTYQRNEQYF
TRBV19	NA	TRBJ1-3	NA	TGTGCCAGTAGAATACGGGGACCGAAGAGCTCTGGAAACACCATATATTTT	CASRIRGPKSSGNTIYF
TRBV25-1	NA	TRBJ1-2	NA	TGTGCCAGCAGAGAGGAGCGTGGTGGCTACACCTTC	CASREERGGYTF
TRBV4-1	TRBD2	TRBJ2-1	NA	TGCGCCAGCAGCCAAGATCGTCTAGCGGGGTACAATGAGCAGTTCTTC	CASSQDRLAGYNEQFF
TRBV20-1	NA	TRBJ1-2	NA	TGCAGTGCTAAGATCCAGGGTGGCTACACCTTC	CSAKIQGGYTF
TRBV19	TRBD2	TRBJ2-5	NA	TGTGCCAGTAGTCTAGGACCTCTAGCGGGGGTCGGGGACCAGTACTTC	CASSLGPLAGVGDQYF
TRBV6-2/TRBV6-3	NA	TRBJ2-1	NA	TGTGCCAGCAGTCCAATAGCGGACTACAATGAGCAGTTCTTC	CASSPIADYNEQFF
TRBV30	NA	TRBJ1-3	NA	TGTGCCTGGAGTGCCGGACTGAGTGGAAACACCATATATTTT	CAWSAGLSGNTIYF
TRBV5-1	NA	TRBJ2-1	NA	TGCGCCAGCAGCTTGCGCAGCGGAAGCTCCTACAATGAGCAGTTCTTC	CASSLRSGSSYNEQFF
TRBV19	TRBD1	TRBJ2-5	NA	TGTGCCAGTAGTATAGGACAGGGCCGAGGGACCCAGTACTTC	CASSIGQGRGTQYF
TRBV9	TRBD2	TRBJ2-1	NA	TGTGCCAGCAGCGGGGGCGGGGGGGCCTACAATGAGCAGTTCTTC	CASSGGGGAYNEQFF
TRBV14	NA	TRBJ2-7	NA	TGTGCCAGCAGCCCGCAGGTACCGTCAAAAGGGGTAATTTACGAGCAGTACTTC	CASSPQVPSKGVIYEQYF
TRBV6-4	NA	TRBJ2-5	NA	TGTGCCAGCACCATCACAGGGAGGGGGAGGAGGGAGACCCAGTACTTC	CASTITGRGRRETQYF
TRBV7-9	NA	TRBJ1-1	NA	TGTGCCAGCTTGGCGATGATGAACACTGAAGCTTTCTTT	CASLAMMNTEAFF